The 30 T cell receptor beta chains in this list originate from one sample, sequenced in a study of shared clonotypes between healthy human individuals. Produced via immunoSEQ multiplex PCR; TCRdb's table is partial and in-frame only. Seen here are around 1.4 million clones, 97% to 99% observed once, and the top ten hold 0.36%. The sequenced sample consisted of naive CD4+ T cells sorted from blood. Stated subset: CD45RA+ positively selected. The source is a man aged 30 to 39 in good health.

A remark on this clone: The sample carries other DNA sequences with the same CDR3. The rearrangement uses TRBV5-1 and TRBJ2-3; 12 bases are shared with TRBD2. V was pared by 2 bases and J by 3 bases, with 1 base of the junction left unmatched. CDR3 length: 15 residues. From germline, CDR1 is SGHRS and CDR2 YFSETQ. CDR3 protein: CASSFGLAGTDTQYF. CDR3 bases: TGCGCCAGCAGCTTCGGACTAGCGGGAACAGATACGCAGTATTTT.

The chain joins TRBV4-2 to TRBJ2-1, with 7 bases identical to TRBD2. The CDR3 contains 18 residues. Trimming removed 0 bases from V and 0 bases from J; junction bases left unmatched: 8. CDR1 and CDR2 from the germline V gene are LGHNA and YNFKEQ. Written as DNA, the CDR3 is TGTGCCAGCAGCCAAGATCGGCGAGCGGGGCCCTCCTACAATGAGCAGTTCTTC. Translating gives CASSQDRRAGPSYNEQFF.

The chain recombines TRBV28 with TRBJ2-3, with TRBD1 identical over 8 bases. The CDR3 spans 15 residues. Germline V gives CDR1 MDHEN, CDR2 SYDVKM. V shed 5 bases, J shed 6 bases, and the junction held 10 bases outside the gene matches. The CDR3 loop reads CASSPRDRRADTQYF. CDR3 nucleotide sequence: TGTGCCAGCAGTCCCCGGGACAGGCGAGCGGATACGCAGTATTTT.

This rearrangement joins TRBV9 to TRBJ2-7; TRBD1 matches 7 bases. Trimming at V came to 4 bases and at J to 6 bases, leaving 10 bases not matched to a gene. CDR1 is SGDLS and CDR2 is YYNGEE in the germline V gene. This CDR3 has 14 amino acids. The CDR3 sequence is CASSPRGTLLEQYF. The CDR3 DNA sequence: TGTGCCAGCAGCCCCAGGGGGACACTCCTCGAGCAGTACTTC.

This sequence joins TRBV18 and TRBJ2-7, with 12 nucleotides matching TRBD2. This CDR3 contains 16 residues. With 3 bases clipped from V and 5 bases from J, the junction kept 8 bases outside the gene matches. Germline CDR1 KGHSH, CDR2 LQKENI. Here the CDR3 reads CASSPPLAGGTHEQYF. For the CDR3, the DNA is TGTGCCAGCTCACCCCCCCTAGCGGGAGGGACCCACGAGCAGTACTTC.

The V call is TRBV18, the J call TRBJ1-5; D ambiguous. Germline V gives CDR1 KGHSH, CDR2 LQKENI. The CDR3 is 15 residues long. V lost 3 bases and J lost 5, with 14 bases in between. The CDR3 sequence: CASSPGGRGDQPQHF. The CDR3 DNA sequence: TGTGCCAGCTCACCTGGCGGGAGAGGCGATCAGCCCCAGCATTTT.

This CDR3 reads CASSPGRTLMNTEAFF. The CDR3 DNA reads as TGTGCCAGCAGCCCGGGACGGACGCTAATGAACACTGAAGCTTTCTTT. The J gene is TRBJ1-1, the V gene TRBV7-3, with D perhaps matching TRBD1 (5 bases). Germline V gene sequence: CDR1 SGHTA, CDR2 FQGTGA. This CDR3 has 16 amino acids. V dropped 5 bases and J dropped 0 bases, with 16 bases sitting between them.

As for this clone: Other nucleotide sequences from this sample produce the same CDR3. The V and J genes are TRBV5-1 and TRBJ1-1; D uncertain. CDR1 is SGHRS, CDR2 YFSETQ, per germline. Trimming took off 0 bases at V and 1 base at J, with 7 bases between the two ends. This CDR3 contains 14 residues. The CDR3 region is CASSLGSGNTEAFF. The DNA for the CDR3 is TGCGCCAGCAGCTTGGGTTCGGGGAACACTGAAGCTTTCTTT.

This chain links TRBV9 with TRBJ1-1; 7 positions agree with TRBD1. The ends lost 4 bases at V and 4 bases at J; junction bases unmatched: 16. The germline V gene encodes CDR1 SGDLS and CDR2 YYNGEE. This CDR3 comprises 17 residues. CDR3 amino acids: CASSPREGAGGGTEAFF. CDR3 bases: TGTGCCAGCAGCCCCAGGGAGGGAGCAGGGGGTGGCACTGAAGCTTTCTTT.

This clone was seen only once. V usage is TRBV30 and J usage is TRBJ1-1, with D tentatively TRBD1 (5 bases). With 0 bases removed from V and 4 bases from J, the gap between germline ends came to 12 bases. This CDR3 spans 14 amino acids. In germline, CDR1 is GTSNPN, CDR2 SVGIG (reference sequence). The CDR3 nucleotides are TGTGCCTGGAGTGTACAAGGGAGGGGCACTGAAGCTTTCTTT. It codes for CAWSVQGRGTEAFF.

This chain connects TRBV7-6 to TRBJ2-5, with 7 bases lining up with TRBD2. Germline CDR1 and CDR2: SGHVS and FNYEAQ. Trimming at V came to 5 bases and at J to 2 bases, leaving 5 bases not matched to a gene. The CDR3 has 14 residues. The DNA for the CDR3 is TGTGCCAGCAGCCTACTAGCGCCACAAGAGACCCAGTACTTC. This codes for CASSLLAPQETQYF.

J is TRBJ1-2 and V is TRBV9; 8 nucleotides line up with TRBD1. CDR3 length: 16 amino acids. Germline trimming cut 5 bases from V and 1 base from J; bases unmatched to any gene: 10. The germline gives CDR1 SGDLS, CDR2 YYNGEE. The CDR3 DNA reads as TGTGCCAGCAGTACTGATCCAGGGGGCATTAACTATGGCTACACCTTC. Translating it yields CASSTDPGGINYGYTF.

This chain uses TRBV7-3 with TRBJ2-1; 8 nucleotides match TRBD2. CDR1 SGHTA and CDR2 FQGTGA come from the germline V gene. Losses at the gene ends were 2 bases for V and 3 bases for J; bases not matched to a gene: 6. This CDR3 comprises 16 residues. The CDR3 nucleotides read TGTGCCAGCAGCTTAGCGGGAGGATCCTACTACAATGAGCAGTTCTTC. The encoded protein is CASSLAGGSYYNEQFF.

This chain links TRBV27 with TRBJ1-1; 11 bases fit TRBD1. The CDR3 covers 14 residues. V lost 5 bases and J lost 5; bases outside the gene matches: 4. Germline CDR1 reads MNHEY; CDR2 reads SMNVEV (reference sequence). For the CDR3, the DNA is TGTGCCAGCAGTCCGGGACAGGGGGGTACTGAAGCTTTCTTT. It translates to CASSPGQGGTEAFF.

V is TRBV7-6 and J is TRBJ2-1; 7 bases match TRBD2. Germline V gene lookup returns CDR1 SGHVS and CDR2 FNYEAQ. The trim removed 0 bases at V and 10 bases at J, leaving 12 bases unmatched. This CDR3 is built from 16 residues. Here the CDR3 reads CASSLAAGDIVWEQFF. The DNA of the CDR3 is TGTGCCAGCAGCTTAGCCGCGGGAGATATTGTTTGGGAGCAGTTCTTC.

The genes are TRBV6-1 and TRBJ2-6, with a possible D match to TRBD1 (5 bases). The CDR3 is 18 amino acids. CDR1 MNHNS and CDR2 SASEGT come from the germline V gene. V lost 2 bases to trimming and J lost 0 bases, with 14 bases between them. The CDR3 reads CASSEFGQGGSGANVLTF. The CDR3 DNA reads TGTGCCAGCAGTGAATTCGGTCAGGGCGGCTCTGGGGCCAACGTCCTGACTTTC.

The chain recombines TRBV18 with TRBJ2-1; weak D call: TRBD1 (6 bases). Per germline, CDR1 KGHSH and CDR2 LQKENI. Trimming removed 5 bases at V and 14 bases at J, with 34 bases between. CDR3 length: 18 residues. For the CDR3, the DNA is TGTGCCAGCTCATCCGGGACATGGTTAGGGGTAGAACTAGGAACGGAGTTCTTC. Translating it yields CASSSGTWLGVELGTEFF. The variable domain in full, with the rest retrieved from reference TRBV18 and TRBJ2-1, is NAGVMQNPRHLVRRRGQEARLRCSPMKGHSHVYWYRQLPEEGLKFMVYLQKENIIDESGMPKERFSAEFPKEGPSILRIQQVVRGDSAAYFCASSSGTWLGVELGTEFFGPGTRLTVL.

The CDR3 DNA reads TGTGCCATCATGCAGGGGAACTATGGCTACACCTTC. This translates into CAIMQGNYGYTF. This rearrangement joins TRBV10-3 to TRBJ1-2; possibly TRBD1 for D (6 bases). Germline CDR1 reads ENHRY; CDR2 reads SYGVKD. V lost 7 bases to trimming and J lost 2 bases, with 8 bases between them. This CDR3 has 12 amino acids.

The chain uses TRBV7-9 and TRBJ2-1; possible D gene TRBD1, 5 bases. The germline gives CDR1 SEHNR, CDR2 FQNEAQ (reference sequence). V lost 5 bases to trimming and J lost 9 bases, with 11 bases between them. The CDR3 extends over 12 amino acids. The CDR3 nucleotides are TGTGCCAGCAGCCCAGGGTTAGGTGAGCAGTTCTTC. This translates into CASSPGLGEQFF.

The chain carries TRBV12-5 and TRBJ2-1; 7 bases line up with TRBD2. The V and J ends lost 2 bases and 5 bases, in that order; junction bases with no gene match: 9. This CDR3 has 16 residues. Germline V CDR1 and CDR2: LGHNT, FRNRAP. The CDR3 DNA sequence: TGTGCTAGTGGTTTGTACTCCGGGAGGACTCACAATGAGCAGTTCTTC. Translating gives CASGLYSGRTHNEQFF.

The chain carries TRBV9 and TRBJ2-1; D unresolved. V gave up 4 bases and J gave up 9 bases, with 11 bases separating them. This CDR3 contains 12 residues. CDR1 is SGDLS, CDR2 YYNGEE, per germline. CDR3 DNA: TGTGCCAGCAGCCAAGAGGTGAGTGAGCAGTTCTTC. It translates to CASSQEVSEQFF.

The chain employs TRBV18 and TRBJ1-3; unclear D gene. This CDR3 contains 15 residues. Germline values: CDR1 KGHSH, CDR2 LQKENI. Trimming left V 0 bases short and J 0 bases short, with 6 bases between. The CDR3: CASSPPIGSGNTIYF. The CDR3 DNA follows: TGTGCCAGCTCACCACCGATAGGCTCTGGAAACACCATATATTTT.

The chain is built from TRBV2 and TRBJ2-7, with D tentatively TRBD2 (5 bases). V was cut by 6 bases and J by 1 base, with 16 bases left in between. The CDR3 spans 15 residues. CDR1 and CDR2 from the germline V gene are SNHLY and FYNNEI. The CDR3 bases are TGTGCCAGCAGAAAACTCGCGTCGGGGTCCTACGAGCAGTACTTC. Protein sequence: CASRKLASGSYEQYF.

This chain connects TRBV5-1 to TRBJ2-1, with 7 nucleotides matching TRBD2. With 0 bases clipped from V and 6 bases from J, the junction kept 6 bases outside the gene matches. Germline V gene sequence: CDR1 SGHRS, CDR2 YFSETQ. The CDR3 has 15 amino acids. The CDR3 coding sequence is TGCGCCAGCAGCTTGGGGGCGGGAGAGGTCAATGAGCAGTTCTTC. It encodes CASSLGAGEVNEQFF.

V is TRBV6-1 and J is TRBJ2-5, with 7 bases aligning to TRBD2. CDR1 is MNHNS, CDR2 SASEGT, per germline. The V gene end was trimmed by 4 bases and the J gene end by 3 bases; junction bases not matched to a gene: 8. CDR3 length: 15 amino acids. CDR3: CASSAWTRPKETQYF. In nucleotides, the CDR3 is TGTGCCAGCAGTGCCTGGACTAGACCCAAAGAGACCCAGTACTTC.

This clone was picked up one time. Different DNA sequences within this sample yield the same CDR3. The CDR3 spells CASSVAGTANTGELFF. CDR3 in DNA: TGTGCCAGCAGCGTAGCTGGGACAGCGAACACCGGGGAGCTGTTTTTT. The J gene is TRBJ2-2, the V gene TRBV9; 7 positions match TRBD1. The CDR3 has 16 residues. V dropped 0 bases and J dropped 0; count of bases not matched to a gene: 2. Germline CDR1 reads SGDLS; CDR2 reads YYNGEE.

The chain combines TRBV19 with TRBJ2-7; 9 nucleotides line up with TRBD1. The length of the CDR3 is 15 residues. Trimming removed 10 bases from V and 7 bases from J; junction bases left unmatched: 17. Germline V gene sequence: CDR1 LNHDA, CDR2 SQIVND (reference sequence). In DNA form, the CDR3 reads TGTGCCACCCAATCCGGGACAGGGCCTTTGCGGGAGCAGTACTTC. Its protein is CATQSGTGPLREQYF.

The rearrangement uses TRBV5-1 and TRBJ1-1; D is perhaps TRBD1 (6 bases). The CDR3 is 14 amino acids. Trimming shortened V by 1 base and J by 5 bases, and 12 bases separated the two germline ends. Germline V gene sequence: CDR1 SGHRS, CDR2 YFSETQ. The CDR3 DNA follows: TGCGCCAGCAGCTTGACAGGGTATGGAACTGAAGCTTTCTTT. Encoded protein: CASSLTGYGTEAFF.

This CDR3 is CASSLDFPEETQYF. In nucleotides, the CDR3 is TGCGCCAGCAGCTTGGATTTCCCCGAAGAGACCCAGTACTTC. This chain links TRBV5-1 with TRBJ2-5; D call uncertain. Germline V gene data show CDR1 as SGHRS and CDR2 as YFSETQ. V was cut by 0 bases and J by 3 bases, with 9 bases left in between. CDR3 length: 14 amino acids.

This chain links TRBV4-2 with TRBJ2-7, with a possible D match to TRBD2 (6 bases). The CDR3 is 14 amino acids. The germline gives CDR1 LGHNA, CDR2 YNFKEQ. V was trimmed by 4 bases and J by 1 base, leaving 11 bases between them. The CDR3 DNA is TGTGCCAGCAGCCGAGCGGGCCAGTCCTACGAGCAGTACTTC. Translation: CASSRAGQSYEQYF.